This TCR beta chain was recorded in a study of T cells in Graves' hyperthyroidism and ophthalmopathy. Background on the study: Peripheral blood was acquired at first diagnosis, ahead of any therapy whatsoever.

Study-wide results and caveats: Also found in blood were most expanded thyroid clonotypes above 0.001.

Comment on this clonotype: Antigen: not known.

Amplification yielded TCR beta CDR3 regions, with RNA transcripts as the source. Initially, a first-round RT-PCR of the TCR CDR3 employed the HTBI primer set. TCRdb analysed the multiplex PCR reads with MiXCR anew, one entry per CDR3 protein. The sample lists over 700,000 distinct CDR3 sequences; roughly 37% were seen once. In germline, CDR1 is SNHLY, CDR2 FYNNEI. Losses at the gene ends were 7 bases for V and 8 bases for J; bases not matched to a gene: 10. The CDR3 sequence is 15 residues long. The sequencing sample was made of blood. The chain uses TRBV2 and TRBJ1-4, with TRBD1 matching over 10 bases. This TCR derives from a man between 18 and 29 years old with Graves' hyperthyroidism. CDR3 sequence: CASKTWTGGEEKLFF. In DNA form, the CDR3 reads TGTGCCAGCAAGACCTGGACAGGGGGTGAAGAAAAACTGTTTTTT.